Shown below are 28 T cell receptor beta chains from a single sample sequenced in a study of blood T cell repertoires in COVID-19. Generated by immunoSEQ multiplex PCR, the TCRdb table keeps only in-frame clones and is missing some. The sample shows 270,000 or so clones, 80% to 90% of them seen only once. Sequencing input: peripheral blood. All receptors derive from a young woman with COVID-19, enrolled during active disease.

In its sample, this clone was seen once. The chain joins TRBV27 to TRBJ2-7, with D perhaps TRBD2 (5 bases). This CDR3 region has 13 residues. Trimming removed 0 bases from V and 6 bases from J, with 9 bases in between. Per germline, CDR1 MNHEY and CDR2 SMNVEV (reference sequence). This CDR3 is CASSLSAGSEQYF. Written as DNA, the CDR3 is TGTGCCAGCAGTTTATCGGCTGGGAGCGAGCAGTACTTC.

The chain combines TRBV10-3 with TRBJ2-1, with D possibly TRBD1 on 5 matching bases. The V and J ends lost 4 bases and 7 bases respectively, with 11 bases between them. Germline CDR1 and CDR2: ENHRY and SYGVKD. The CDR3 length is 13 residues. For the CDR3, the DNA is TGTGCCATCAGTGTAGGGGCTTGGAATGAGCAGTTCTTC. Protein product: CAISVGAWNEQFF.

To note about this clone: Other DNA sequences in the same sample also yield this CDR3. The rearrangement joins TRBV5-4 to TRBJ2-3; no clear D gene. V lost 1 base, J lost 0 bases, and 3 bases lay in between. The germline gives CDR1 SGHNT, CDR2 YYREEE (reference sequence). The CDR3 is 13 amino acids. The CDR3: CASSLSSTDTQYF. CDR3 sequence (DNA): TGTGCCAGCAGCTTGTCTAGCACAGATACGCAGTATTTT.

The genes are TRBV7-9 and TRBJ2-3; 9 nucleotides agree with TRBD2. With 5 bases clipped from V and 5 bases from J, the junction kept 14 bases outside the gene matches. From germline, CDR1 is SEHNR and CDR2 FQNEAQ (reference sequence). There are 17 residues in the CDR3. CDR3 amino acids: CASSPRAAGGPVDTQYF. CDR3 DNA: TGTGCCAGCAGCCCAAGGGCGGCGGGGGGGCCAGTAGATACGCAGTATTTT. Complete variable domain (other parts from reference TRBV7-9 and TRBJ2-3): DTGVSQNPRHKITKRGQNVTFRCDPISEHNRLYWYRQTLGQGPEFLTYFQNEAQLEKSRLLSDRFSAERPKGSFSTLEIQRTEQGDSAMYLCASSPRAAGGPVDTQYFGPGTRLTVL.

The chain has TRBV24-1 and TRBJ1-2; a weak D match, TRBD1 (6 bases). Germline assignment: CDR1 KGHDR and CDR2 SFDVKD. Trimming left V 9 bases short and J 6 bases short, with 19 bases between. The CDR3 length is 14 residues. As DNA, the CDR3 is TGTGCCACCGCCCCGGGAGGGGGGCGTAATGGCTACACCTTC. Translated, it gives CATAPGGGRNGYTF.

This chain links TRBV5-5 with TRBJ2-3; TRBD1 matches 10 bases. The ends lost 4 bases at V and 6 bases at J; junction bases unmatched: 5. Germline CDR1 is SGHKS and CDR2 is YYEKEE (reference sequence). CDR3 length equals 14 residues. CDR3 protein: CASSRGQGYDTQYF. The DNA of the CDR3 is TGTGCCAGCAGCCGGGGACAGGGGTACGATACGCAGTATTTT.

This chain uses TRBV27 with TRBJ2-7, with TRBD2 as a possible D gene (6 bases). The CDR3 loop spans 13 amino acids. V was cut by 3 bases and J by 4 bases, with 10 bases left in between. Germline CDR1 and CDR2: MNHEY and SMNVEV (reference sequence). The CDR3 is CASSFALAYEQYF. CDR3 coding DNA: TGTGCCAGCAGTTTTGCACTAGCTTACGAGCAGTACTTC.

This sequence joins TRBV7-8 and TRBJ1-4; 10 bases agree with TRBD1. The CDR3 is made up of 18 amino acids. Losses at the gene ends were 1 base for V and 3 bases for J; bases not matched to a gene: 8. Germline-derived CDR1 and CDR2 are SGHVS and FQNEAQ. The CDR3 sequence is CASSLGTGGSRANEKLFF. In nucleotides, the CDR3 is TGTGCCAGCAGCTTAGGGACAGGGGGTTCGCGGGCTAATGAAAAACTGTTTTTT.

This chain joins TRBV28 and TRBJ2-7; TRBD1 agrees at 7 bases. CDR3 length: 15 residues. Germline CDR1 MDHEN, CDR2 SYDVKM. The ends lost 6 bases at V and 4 bases at J; junction bases unmatched: 12. The CDR3 nucleotides read TGTGCCAGCAGCCGGCCCGGGCAGGGGGAGTACGAGCAGTACTTC. Its translation is CASSRPGQGEYEQYF.

J is TRBJ1-3 and V is TRBV5-1; perhaps TRBD1 as D (5 bases). The V and J ends lost 5 bases and 0 bases respectively, with 15 bases between them. Germline V gives CDR1 SGHRS, CDR2 YFSETQ. The CDR3 spans 16 residues. The CDR3 protein is CASRQGATSSGNTIYF. The CDR3 DNA is TGCGCCAGCAGGCAAGGGGCTACGAGCTCTGGAAACACCATATATTTT.

In its sample, this clone was seen once. This rearrangement joins TRBV7-2 to TRBJ1-2; the D gene is possibly TRBD1 (6 bases). Germline CDR1 is SGHTA and CDR2 is FQGNSA. The CDR3 runs 12 residues. V lost 6 bases to trimming and J lost 7 bases, with 12 bases between them. CDR3 sequence reads: CASSLQGSGYTF. The CDR3 DNA reads as TGTGCCAGCAGTCTACAGGGATCTGGCTACACCTTC.

V usage is TRBV12-5 and J usage is TRBJ2-1; 7 positions agree with TRBD2. The germline V gene encodes CDR1 LGHNT and CDR2 FRNRAP. This CDR3 contains 16 residues. With 0 bases clipped from V and 8 bases from J, the junction kept 10 bases outside the gene matches. The CDR3 loop is CASGLVLAGETDEQFF. DNA for the CDR3: TGTGCTAGTGGTTTGGTCCTTGCGGGGGAGACGGATGAGCAGTTCTTC.

CDR3 sequence reads: CASSSGTSGVPYEQYF. CDR3 bases: TGCGCCAGCAGCTCCGGGACTAGCGGGGTACCGTACGAGCAGTACTTC. This sequence joins TRBV5-1 and TRBJ2-7, with 13 bases that match TRBD2. The CDR3 is made up of 16 amino acids. The V and J ends lost 3 bases and 4 bases, in that order; junction bases with no gene match: 7. Germline V gene lookup returns CDR1 SGHRS and CDR2 YFSETQ. Full variable domain (remainder filled in from reference TRBV5-1 and TRBJ2-7): KAGVTQTPRYLIKTRGQQVTLSCSPISGHRSVSWYQQTPGQGLQFLFEYFSETQRNKGNFPGRFSGRQFSNSRSEMNVSTLELGDSALYLCASSSGTSGVPYEQYFGPGTRLTVT.

The rearrangement links TRBV5-1 to TRBJ1-2, with D uncertain. Germline CDR1 reads SGHRS; CDR2 reads YFSETQ. There are 14 residues in the CDR3. Trimming took 4 bases from V and 2 from J, leaving 12 bases between them. The CDR3 spells CASSDPGYNYGYTF. In DNA form, the CDR3 reads TGCGCCAGCAGCGATCCAGGTTACAACTATGGCTACACCTTC.

The chain joins TRBV5-1 to TRBJ2-7; 7 positions match TRBD2. The germline gives CDR1 SGHRS, CDR2 YFSETQ. V lost 5 bases to trimming and J lost 1 base; unmatched junction nucleotides: 3. The CDR3 is 13 residues long. The CDR3 DNA sequence: TGCGCCAGCAGGATCGGGGGGTCCTACGAGCAGTACTTC. Amino acids: CASRIGGSYEQYF.

The chain has TRBV5-1 and TRBJ1-4; TRBD1 matches at 9 bases. J gave up 7 bases and V 4 bases, and 5 bases lay outside the gene matches. Germline V gene lookup returns CDR1 SGHRS and CDR2 YFSETQ. This CDR3 region has 14 residues. CDR3 nucleotide sequence: TGCGCCAGCAGCCGGGGACAGGGAGGTGAAAAACTGTTTTTT. Its translation is CASSRGQGGEKLFF.

V gene TRBV6-4 combines with J gene TRBJ2-3; 11 nucleotides match TRBD2. The CDR3 is 16 amino acids. The trim removed 10 bases at V and 1 base at J, leaving 10 bases unmatched. From germline, CDR1 is MRHNA and CDR2 SNTAGT. CDR3 region: CAIPPQTSGGTDTQYF. CDR3 coding DNA: TGTGCCATCCCACCCCAGACTAGCGGGGGCACAGATACGCAGTATTTT.

This chain links TRBV6-2 or TRBV6-3 with TRBJ2-1, with 7 bases matching TRBD1. This CDR3 has 17 residues. The J segment lost 0 bases and the V segment lost 2 bases, leaving 7 bases of the junction unmatched. Germline CDR1 is MNHEY and CDR2 is SVGEGT. CDR3 sequence reads: CASSYKKGAPSYNEQFF. CDR3 DNA: TGTGCCAGCAGTTACAAAAAGGGGGCCCCCTCCTACAATGAGCAGTTCTTC.

This clone was found a few times. V and J are TRBV5-4 and TRBJ2-7; no firm D call. The CDR3 sequence is 14 residues long. Germline V gives CDR1 SGHNT, CDR2 YYREEE (reference sequence). V was cut by 0 bases and J by 5 bases, with 12 bases left in between. CDR3 coding DNA: TGTGCCAGCAGCTTGGCGTCCACTCCCCACGAGCAGTACTTC. It is translated as CASSLASTPHEQYF. The full variable domain, rest sourced from reference TRBV5-4 and TRBJ2-7, is ETGVTQSPTHLIKTRGQQVTLRCSSQSGHNTVSWYQQALGQGPQFIFQYYREEENGRGNFPPRFSGLQFPNYSSELNVNALELDDSALYLCASSLASTPHEQYFGPGTRLTVT.

Only one count was recorded for this clone. This chain links TRBV5-4 with TRBJ1-6, with 9 bases aligning to TRBD1. J lost 7 bases, V lost 2 bases, and 1 base had no gene match. The CDR3 loop spans 14 amino acids. Germline V lookup: CDR1 SGHNT, CDR2 YYREEE (reference sequence). The CDR3 sequence is CASSFGQGNSPLHF. CDR3 bases: TGTGCCAGCAGCTTTGGACAGGGGAATTCACCCCTCCACTTT. Filled out from reference TRBV5-4 and TRBJ1-6, the complete variable domain reads ETGVTQSPTHLIKTRGQQVTLRCSSQSGHNTVSWYQQALGQGPQFIFQYYREEENGRGNFPPRFSGLQFPNYSSELNVNALELDDSALYLCASSFGQGNSPLHFGNGTRLTVT.

The genes are TRBV5-1 and TRBJ2-7, with 7 nucleotides matching TRBD2. The CDR3 covers 15 residues. Germline assignment: CDR1 SGHRS and CDR2 YFSETQ. The junction had 9 bases not matched to a gene; V was cut back by 4 bases and J by 2 bases. The CDR3 sequence: CASSPSSGGTYEQYF. The CDR3 DNA follows: TGCGCCAGCAGCCCCTCGTCCGGGGGGACCTACGAGCAGTACTTC.

The chain joins TRBV7-2 to TRBJ2-5, with 8 bases aligning to TRBD2. This CDR3 has 14 residues. CDR1 and CDR2 (germline): SGHTA, FQGNSA. The V and J ends lost 5 bases and 2 bases, in that order; junction bases with no gene match: 4. CDR3 residues: CASSTGGQQETQYF. The CDR3 DNA sequence: TGTGCCAGCAGCACGGGGGGGCAGCAAGAGACCCAGTACTTC.

This sequence joins TRBV27 and TRBJ1-1; D is unclear. Trimming pared 1 base from V and 0 bases from J, leaving 6 bases between. CDR3 length: 14 amino acids. The V gene's germline CDR1 is MNHEY and CDR2 SMNVEV (reference sequence). The CDR3 DNA is TGTGCCAGCAGTTTATTAAACATGAACACTGAAGCTTTCTTT. Its protein product is CASSLLNMNTEAFF.

This clone has just one count. The J gene is TRBJ1-1, the V gene TRBV30; the match to TRBD1 covers 10 bases. The ends lost 0 bases at V and 10 bases at J; junction bases unmatched: 5. Germline-derived CDR1 and CDR2 are GTSNPN and SVGIG (reference sequence). This CDR3 is 13 amino acids long. In DNA, the CDR3 is TGTGCCTGGAGTGTACAAGGGACAGGGGCAGCTTTCTTT. It is translated as CAWSVQGTGAAFF. The full variable domain, completed using reference TRBV30 and TRBJ1-1, is SQTIHQWPATLVQPVGSPLSLECTVEGTSNPNLYWYRQAAGRGLQLLFYSVGIGQISSEVPQNLSASRPQDRQFILSSKKLLLSDSGFYLCAWSVQGTGAAFFGQGTRLTVV.

This clone was recorded only once. CDR3 loop: CAISYGGSTDTQYF. The DNA for the CDR3 is TGTGCCATCAGCTACGGGGGTTCCACAGATACGCAGTATTTT. The chain couples TRBV10-3 to TRBJ2-3; D perhaps matches TRBD2 (6 bases). The V end was cut by 6 bases, the J end by 2 bases, with 12 bases between. Germline V gene lookup returns CDR1 ENHRY and CDR2 SYGVKD. CDR3 length: 14 residues.

The chain employs TRBV4-1 and TRBJ1-2, with 10 positions matching TRBD1. The CDR3 totals 14 residues. Trimming removed 3 bases from V and 4 bases from J; junction bases left unmatched: 2. Germline values: CDR1 MGHRA, CDR2 YSYEKL. CDR3 sequence reads: CASSQTGGGYGYTF. The CDR3 nucleotides read TGCGCCAGCAGCCAGACAGGGGGCGGCTATGGCTACACCTTC.

The chain links TRBV6-5 to TRBJ1-1, with 9 positions matching TRBD1. Germline-derived CDR1 and CDR2 are MNHEY and SVGAGI. Trimming took 4 bases from V and 11 from J; bases not matched to a gene: 14. This CDR3 is built from 15 residues. The CDR3 region is CASSSWDRVSGRAFF. DNA of the CDR3: TGTGCCAGCAGTTCCTGGGACAGGGTGTCGGGGAGGGCTTTCTTT.

This chain joins TRBV12-2 and TRBJ2-7; no check of the table's D call, TRBD2, against the DNA was made. TRBV12-2 is a recognized pseudogene. The CDR3 covers 16 residues. CDR3 DNA: TGTGCAAGTCGACCCACCCGGGACTACCTATCGGGAGAGCAGTACTTC. This codes for CASRPTRDYLSGEQYF.